Below are 24 T cell receptor beta chains sequenced from a single sample in a study of T cell repertoires in cytomegalovirus infection. Each CDR3 protein is one row after TCRdb ran MiXCR on the reads. The repertoire includes about 450,000 distinct CDR3 sequences, 30% to 40% of them detected once, and approximately 14% sits in the top ten. Sequencing input: PBMCs. These receptors came from a human donor in good health (CMV status not recorded). Some clones in this sample may be carry-over from other donors' samples.

This clonotype was found many times. V usage is TRBV7-2 and J usage is TRBJ1-2, with a weak D call TRBD1 (6 bases). CDR1 SGHTA and CDR2 FQGNSA come from the germline V gene. The CDR3 has 14 amino acids. V was pared by 5 bases and J by 8 bases, with 18 bases between. CDR3 sequence: CASSQTGAGEGYTF. Written as DNA, the CDR3 is TGTGCCAGCAGCCAGACAGGTGCAGGAGAAGGCTACACCTTC.

Points on this clonotype: The final CDR3 position lacks the conserved phenylalanine or tryptophan, pointing to a likely read error. V and J are TRBV7-2 and TRBJ1-2; 9 bases are a match to TRBD1. After removal of 3 bases from V and 4 bases from J, the junction contained 12 bases not matched to a gene. The germline V gene has CDR1 SGHTA and CDR2 FQGNSA. CDR3 length: 17 amino acids. This chain's CDR3 is CASSFNSGTGSVYGYTL. The CDR3 DNA sequence: TGTGCCAGCAGCTTTAACTCCGGGACAGGGTCTGTCTATGGCTACACCTTA.

CDR3 sequence: CASSQQVVIGYTF. The CDR3 coding sequence is TGTGCCAGCAGCCAACAGGTCGTTATCGGCTACACCTTC. The rearrangement joins TRBV6-2 or TRBV6-3 to TRBJ1-2, with a possible D match to TRBD1 (5 bases). CDR3 length: 13 residues. Trimming took 6 bases from V and 8 from J, leaving 16 bases between them. CDR1 MNHEY and CDR2 SVGEGT come from the germline V gene.

In regard to this clonotype: One end of the junction is discordant with germline, which a read error may explain. The chain combines TRBV29-1 with TRBJ1-2; a weak D match, TRBD1 (5 bases). Per the germline V gene, CDR1 is SQVTM and CDR2 is ANQGSEA. This CDR3 contains 12 residues. The CDR3 bases are TGCAGCGTCGAAGACAGCCCAGCTGGCTACACCTTC. Encoded protein: CSVEDSPAGYTF.

The sample holds a few counts of this clonotype. V and J are TRBV7-9 and TRBJ1-4, with D possibly being TRBD1 (6 bases). The CDR3 loop spans 14 amino acids. V lost 4 bases to trimming and J lost 11 bases, with 17 bases between them. The germline V gene has CDR1 SEHNR and CDR2 FQNEAQ (reference sequence). CDR3 loop: CASSSPQGLGKLFF. CDR3 sequence (DNA): TGTGCCAGCAGCTCCCCACAGGGACTGGGGAAACTGTTTTTT.

The gene calls are TRBV7-2 and TRBJ1-1; D not resolved. The germline CDR1 and CDR2 sequences are SGHTA and FQGNSA. V dropped 1 base and J dropped 0 bases, with 9 bases sitting between them. The CDR3 is 15 residues long. The CDR3 DNA follows: TGTGCCAGCAGCTTAGTCCTCCTCATGAACACTGAAGCTTTCTTT. Its translation is CASSLVLLMNTEAFF. The whole variable domain, filled in from reference TRBV7-2 and TRBJ1-1, reads GAGVSQSPSNKVTEKGKDVELRCDPISGHTALYWYRQSLGQGLEFLIYFQGNSAPDKSGLPSDRFSAERTGGSVSTLTIQRTQQEDSAVYLCASSLVLLMNTEAFFGQGTRLTVV.

The chain links TRBV20-1 to TRBJ1-1; unclear D gene. Germline assignment: CDR1 DFQATT and CDR2 SNEGSKA (reference sequence). CDR3 size: 13 residues. V was shortened by 0 bases and J by 0 bases, with 5 bases between the two germline ends. In DNA, the CDR3 is TGCAGTGCTAGAGACGGAATGAACACTGAAGCTTTCTTT. Protein sequence: CSARDGMNTEAFF.

V usage is TRBV12-3 or TRBV12-4 and J usage is TRBJ1-2, with 9 bases matching TRBD1. The junction had 8 bases not matched to a gene; V was cut back by 4 bases and J by 5 bases. The CDR3 runs to 15 residues. The CDR3 DNA sequence: TGTGCCAGCAGTTCCAGACAGGGGGGCGTTTATGGCTACACCTTC. Its translation is CASSSRQGGVYGYTF.

The CDR3 DNA reads as TGTGCCAGCAGTGGGGTGGCAGGGCTCTCCTACGAGCAGTACTTC. Translation: CASSGVAGLSYEQYF. The gene calls are TRBV6-1 and TRBJ2-7; a possible D gene is TRBD1 (5 bases). V lost 4 bases and J lost 0, with 13 bases in between. Germline loops: CDR1 MNHNS, CDR2 SASEGT. This CDR3 has 15 amino acids.

Comment on this clonotype: A read error is likely, as this CDR3 ends without the conserved phenylalanine or tryptophan. The chain carries TRBV2 and TRBJ1-5; perhaps TRBD1 as D (6 bases). CDR1 is SNHLY, CDR2 FYNNEI, per germline. Between the trimmed V and J ends, which lost 5 bases and 2 bases, there was a span of 19 bases. This CDR3 spans 17 amino acids. Written as DNA, the CDR3 is TGTGCCAGCAGTAAGGGACACTTAACAGTCGGCAATCAGCCCCAGCATTTG. Protein product: CASSKGHLTVGNQPQHL.

This chain uses TRBV2 with TRBJ1-1, with 7 nucleotides matching TRBD1. The CDR3 is 15 residues long. CDR1 is SNHLY, CDR2 FYNNEI, per germline. The V segment lost 6 bases and the J segment 2 bases; nucleotides outside the gene matches: 9. CDR3 bases: TGTGCCAGCAGACCCCGGGACAGAGCTAACACTGAAGCTTTCTTT. It yields the protein CASRPRDRANTEAFF.

The gene calls are TRBV2 and TRBJ1-5, with 8 bases that match TRBD1. Germline V gene data show CDR1 as SNHLY and CDR2 as FYNNEI. CDR3 length: 16 amino acids. Unmatched junction bases numbered 10, after V lost 6 bases and J lost 3 bases. The CDR3 spells CASRDSGTGPNQPQHF. In DNA, the CDR3 is TGTGCCAGCAGAGACTCCGGGACAGGTCCCAATCAGCCCCAGCATTTT.

Comments on this clonotype: An end of the junction differs from the germline gene, which may be a read error. This chain connects TRBV6-2 or TRBV6-3 to TRBJ2-3; 13 nucleotides agree with TRBD2. The CDR3 spans 15 residues. Germline CDR1 MNHEY, CDR2 SVGEGT. CDR3 nucleotides: TGTGACAGCAGTACTCAGACTAGCGGGGGGGATACGCAGTATTTT. This codes for CDSSTQTSGGDTQYF.

This clonotype was detected only a few times. The chain employs TRBV6-1 and TRBJ2-7; weak D call: TRBD1 (6 bases). The CDR3 runs to 14 residues. Between the trimmed V and J ends, which lost 7 bases and 7 bases, there was a span of 20 bases. From germline, CDR1 is MNHNS and CDR2 SASEGT. For the CDR3, the DNA is TGTGCCAGCATGGGGCAGGGGATACCTTTGGAGCAGTACTTC. Amino acids: CASMGQGIPLEQYF.

This clonotype was detected ten times or more. The chain carries TRBV27 and TRBJ1-1, with TRBD1 matching over 12 bases. V shed 1 base and J 4 bases; nucleotides not matched to a gene: 4. Germline CDR1 MNHEY, CDR2 SMNVEV (reference sequence). The CDR3 extends over 16 amino acids. This CDR3 reads CASSLWDRGRRTEAFF. In DNA form, the CDR3 reads TGTGCCAGCAGTTTATGGGACAGGGGGCGCCGCACTGAAGCTTTCTTT.

The chain carries TRBV27 and TRBJ2-3; D possibly corresponds to TRBD2 (6 bases). V was cut by 1 base and J by 0 bases, with 11 bases left in between. The CDR3 contains 16 residues. Germline CDR1 MNHEY, CDR2 SMNVEV (reference sequence). The DNA of the CDR3 is TGTGCCAGCAGTTTATGGCGGGGTAGTAGCACAGATACGCAGTATTTT. This sequence encodes CASSLWRGSSTDTQYF.

This clonotype was detected a few times. The J gene is TRBJ2-3, the V gene TRBV10-3; TRBD2 is a possible D gene (6 bases). V dropped 10 bases and J dropped 1 base, with 18 bases sitting between them. The CDR3 consists of 15 residues. The germline CDR1 and CDR2 sequences are ENHRY and SYGVKD. CDR3 DNA sequence: TGTGCCACAGAAGAGCGGGCGCTCGGCACAGATACGCAGTATTTT. Amino acid sequence: CATEERALGTDTQYF.

On this clonotype: This may stem from a read error, because a much larger clone lies one nucleotide away. This chain uses TRBV7-9 with TRBJ1-1; TRBD1 aligns across 7 bases. The germline CDR1 and CDR2 sequences are SEHNR and FQNEAQ (reference sequence). This CDR3 has 14 amino acids. The CDR3 nucleotides are TGTGCCAGCAGCGACACAGGGGAAAACACTGAAGCTATCTTT. Protein sequence: CASSDTGENTEAIF.

With respect to this clonotype: Mismatch with germline at one junction end may stem from a read error. The rearrangement joins TRBV7-2 to TRBJ1-2; D may be TRBD1 (5 bases). The CDR3 spans 14 residues. CDR1 and CDR2 (germline): SGHTA, FQGNSA. The CDR3 nucleotides are TGTGCCAGCAGCCACCGCCCGGGGTGGCAGGGCTCCACCTTC. Amino acid sequence: CASSHRPGWQGSTF.

In its sample, this clonotype was seen a few times. The rearrangement joins TRBV28 to TRBJ2-3; 8 bases are shared with TRBD2. CDR1 is MDHEN, CDR2 SYDVKM, per germline. This CDR3 is 15 amino acids long. V lost 2 bases and J lost 5; bases outside the gene matches: 6. CDR3 region: CASSLNGGGQDTQYF. The CDR3 DNA is TGTGCCAGCAGTTTAAACGGGGGGGGACAAGATACGCAGTATTTT.

This clonotype was found a few times. V is TRBV6-1 and J is TRBJ2-2, with 10 bases aligning to TRBD2. The CDR3 length is 16 residues. Trimming cost V 3 bases and J 8 bases; bases outside gene matches: 9. The germline V gene encodes CDR1 MNHNS and CDR2 SASEGT. Here the CDR3 reads CASSEVLAGEKGELFF. The CDR3 nucleotides are TGTGCCAGCAGTGAGGTCCTAGCGGGGGAGAAAGGGGAGCTGTTTTTT.

This clonotype was picked up a small number of times. V and J are TRBV11-2 and TRBJ2-7, with D possibly TRBD2 on 7 matching bases. This CDR3 contains 18 residues. CDR1 and CDR2 from the germline V gene are SGHAT and FQNNGV. The V and J ends lost 2 bases and 0 bases respectively, with 20 bases between them. CDR3 amino acids: CASSLRSGGQGLSYEQYF. DNA for the CDR3: TGTGCCAGCAGCTTACGTTCGGGGGGCCAGGGGCTCTCCTACGAGCAGTACTTC.

The rearrangement uses TRBV4-1 and TRBJ1-3, with D possibly TRBD1 on 5 matching bases. This CDR3 has 15 amino acids. In germline, CDR1 is MGHRA, CDR2 YSYEKL. V was shortened by 3 bases and J by 1 base, with 10 bases between the two germline ends. The CDR3 coding sequence is TGCGCCAGCAGCCACGGGACCCTATCTGGAAACACCATATATTTT. Its protein is CASSHGTLSGNTIYF.

As concerns this clonotype: The CDR3 does not close with the conserved phenylalanine or tryptophan, likely indicating a read error. The chain has TRBV5-3 and TRBJ2-2; D is possibly TRBD1 (5 bases). TRBV5-3 is known as an ORF, though its function is uncertain. CDR3 length equals 16 residues. The CDR3 is CASSLALRADTGELFL. CDR3 coding DNA: TGTGCCAGCAGCTTGGCTCTCAGGGCGGACACCGGGGAGCTGTTTTTG.